This T cell receptor beta chain was profiled in a study of human T cells and chemical hapten exposure. Study in general: Sensitization employed 2% DPC on roughly 2 cm by roughly 2 cm of upper inner arm skin.

This clonotype was observed at least ten times. The junction had 8 bases not matched to a gene; V was cut back by 0 bases and J by 5 bases. The CDR3 length is 16 residues. CDR1 LGHNA and CDR2 YSLEER come from the germline V gene. As handled by the study authors: Samples had a median of 95,638 TCRs, ranging roughly 20,000 to 750,000. TCRdb called the RACE reads again in MiXCR, with one record for every CDR3 protein. The V and J calls come from TCRdb's annotation, not from the publication. This sample has about 380,000 distinct CDR3 sequences; approximately 4.4% occur once, and the top ten carry under 2.5%. Time point noted: patch test 1, 2 weeks after DPC sensitization. Treatment of the sample: therapeutic diphenylcyclopropenone sensitization with weekly scalp DPC.

This sample comprised whole blood, obtained in connection with sensitization to the hapten diphenylcyclopropenone (DPC). This receptor was identified in a woman between 45 and 65 years old with alopecia areata. Some clones in this sample may be carry-over from other donors' samples. The chain combines TRBV4-3 with TRBJ2-7, with TRBD2 identical over 9 bases. This CDR3 reads CASSQEAAGGDDEQYF. The CDR3 bases are TGCGCCAGCAGCCAAGAGGCGGCGGGAGGGGATGACGAGCAGTACTTC.